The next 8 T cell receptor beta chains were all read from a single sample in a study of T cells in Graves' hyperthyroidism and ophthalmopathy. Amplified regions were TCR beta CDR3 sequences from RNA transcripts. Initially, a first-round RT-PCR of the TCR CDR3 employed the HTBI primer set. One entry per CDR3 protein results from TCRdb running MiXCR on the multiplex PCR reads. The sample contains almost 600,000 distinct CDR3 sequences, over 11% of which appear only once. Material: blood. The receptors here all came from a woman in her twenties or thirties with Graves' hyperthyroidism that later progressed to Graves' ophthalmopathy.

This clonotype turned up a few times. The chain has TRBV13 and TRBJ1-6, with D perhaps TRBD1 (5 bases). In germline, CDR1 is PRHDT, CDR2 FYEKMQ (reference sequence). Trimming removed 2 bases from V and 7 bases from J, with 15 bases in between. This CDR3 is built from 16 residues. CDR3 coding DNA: TGTGCCAGCAGCTTAAATCGCCCGACAGCGAATTCACCCCTCCACTTT. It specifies CASSLNRPTANSPLHF.

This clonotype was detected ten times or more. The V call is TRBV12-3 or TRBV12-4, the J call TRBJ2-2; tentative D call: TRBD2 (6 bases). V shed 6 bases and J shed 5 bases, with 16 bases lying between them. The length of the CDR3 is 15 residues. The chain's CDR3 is CASRMGGAWTGELFF. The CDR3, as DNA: TGTGCCAGCAGGATGGGGGGAGCCTGGACCGGGGAGCTGTTTTTT.

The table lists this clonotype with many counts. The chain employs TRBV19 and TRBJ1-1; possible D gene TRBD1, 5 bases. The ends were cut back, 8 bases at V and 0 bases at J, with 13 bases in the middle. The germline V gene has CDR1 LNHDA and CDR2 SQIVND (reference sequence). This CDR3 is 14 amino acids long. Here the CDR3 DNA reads TGTGCCAGTGACGGGGGGACGCTGAACACTGAAGCTTTCTTT. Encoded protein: CASDGGTLNTEAFF.

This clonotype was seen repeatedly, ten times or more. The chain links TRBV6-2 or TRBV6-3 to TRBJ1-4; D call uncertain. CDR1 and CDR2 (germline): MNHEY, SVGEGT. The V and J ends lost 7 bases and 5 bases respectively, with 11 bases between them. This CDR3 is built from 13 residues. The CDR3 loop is CASIGEGNEKLFF. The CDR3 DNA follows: TGTGCCAGCATCGGGGAAGGGAATGAAAAACTGTTTTTT.

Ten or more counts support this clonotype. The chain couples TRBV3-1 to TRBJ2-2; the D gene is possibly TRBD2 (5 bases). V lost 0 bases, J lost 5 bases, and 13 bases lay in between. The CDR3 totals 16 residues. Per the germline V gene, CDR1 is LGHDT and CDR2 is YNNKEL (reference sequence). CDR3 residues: CASSQDPRVGTGELFF. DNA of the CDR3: TGTGCCAGCAGCCAAGATCCGAGGGTCGGGACCGGGGAGCTGTTTTTT. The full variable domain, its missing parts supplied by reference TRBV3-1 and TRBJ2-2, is DTAVSQTPKYLVTQMGNDKSIKCEQNLGHDTMYWYKQDSKKFLKIMFSYNNKELIINETVPNRFSPKSPDKAHLNLHINSLELGDSAVYFCASSQDPRVGTGELFFGEGSRLTVL.

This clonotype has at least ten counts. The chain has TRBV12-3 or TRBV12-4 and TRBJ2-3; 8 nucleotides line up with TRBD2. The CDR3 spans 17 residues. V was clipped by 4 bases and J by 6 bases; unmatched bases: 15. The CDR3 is CASSSSGRGGLRDTQYF. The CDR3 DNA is TGTGCCAGCAGTTCTAGTGGACGGGGGGGGCTAAGGGATACGCAGTATTTT.

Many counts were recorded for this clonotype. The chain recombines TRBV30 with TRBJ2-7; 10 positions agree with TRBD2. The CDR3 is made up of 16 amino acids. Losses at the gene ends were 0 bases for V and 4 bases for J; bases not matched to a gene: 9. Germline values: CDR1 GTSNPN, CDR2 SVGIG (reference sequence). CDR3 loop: CAWSVFAGTSVYEQYF. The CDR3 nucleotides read TGTGCCTGGAGTGTTTTCGCCGGGACTAGCGTTTACGAGCAGTACTTC.

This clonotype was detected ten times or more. CDR3 nucleotide sequence: TGTGCCAGCAGTTTAGCGGGGGCAGATAATGAGCAGTTCTTC. Its translation is CASSLAGADNEQFF. The rearrangement links TRBV12-3 or TRBV12-4 to TRBJ2-1; D might be TRBD1 (6 bases). This CDR3 has 14 residues. Trimming shortened V by 0 bases and J by 7 bases, and 10 bases separated the two germline ends.